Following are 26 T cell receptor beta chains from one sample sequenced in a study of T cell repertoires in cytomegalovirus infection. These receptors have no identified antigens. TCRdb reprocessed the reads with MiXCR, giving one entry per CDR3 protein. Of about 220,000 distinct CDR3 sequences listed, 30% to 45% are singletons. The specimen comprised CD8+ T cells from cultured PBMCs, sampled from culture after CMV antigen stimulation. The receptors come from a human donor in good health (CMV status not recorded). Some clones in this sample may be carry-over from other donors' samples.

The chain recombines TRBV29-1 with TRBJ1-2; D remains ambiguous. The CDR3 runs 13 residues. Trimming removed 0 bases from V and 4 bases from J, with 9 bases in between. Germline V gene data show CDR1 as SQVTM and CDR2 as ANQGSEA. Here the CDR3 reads CSVEDSNSYGYTF. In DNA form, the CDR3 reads TGCAGCGTTGAAGATAGTAACAGCTATGGCTACACCTTC. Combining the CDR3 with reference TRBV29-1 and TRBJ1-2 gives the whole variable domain SAVISQKPSRDICQRGTSLTIQCQVDSQVTMMFWYRQQPGQSLTLIATANQGSEATYESGFVIDKFPISRPNLTFSTLTVSNMSPEDSSIYLCSVEDSNSYGYTFGSGTRLTVV.

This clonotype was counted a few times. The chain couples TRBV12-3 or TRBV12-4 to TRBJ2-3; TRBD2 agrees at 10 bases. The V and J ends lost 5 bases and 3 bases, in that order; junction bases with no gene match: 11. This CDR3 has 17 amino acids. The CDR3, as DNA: TGTGCCAGCAGTGTCGCTACTAGCGGGGCATATACAGATACGCAGTATTTT. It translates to CASSVATSGAYTDTQYF.

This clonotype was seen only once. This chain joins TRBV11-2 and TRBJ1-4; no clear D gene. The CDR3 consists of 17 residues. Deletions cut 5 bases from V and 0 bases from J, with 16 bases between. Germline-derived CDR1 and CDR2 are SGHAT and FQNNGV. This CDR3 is CASSQRHQAATNEKLFF. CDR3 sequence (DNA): TGTGCCAGCAGCCAGAGACATCAGGCTGCAACTAATGAAAAACTGTTTTTT.

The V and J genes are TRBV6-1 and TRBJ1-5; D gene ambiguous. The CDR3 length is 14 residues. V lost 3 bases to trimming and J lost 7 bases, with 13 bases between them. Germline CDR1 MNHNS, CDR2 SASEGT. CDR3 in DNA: TGTGCCAGCAGTGAGGGGAGCGGCGGACAGCCCCAGCATTTT. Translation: CASSEGSGGQPQHF.

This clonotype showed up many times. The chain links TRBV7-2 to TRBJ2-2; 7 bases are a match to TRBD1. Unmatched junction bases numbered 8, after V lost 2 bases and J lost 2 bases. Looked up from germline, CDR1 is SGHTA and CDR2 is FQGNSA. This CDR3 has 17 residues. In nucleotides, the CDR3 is TGTGCCAGCAGCTTAAACAGGGGTACCTCCAACACCGGGGAGCTGTTTTTT. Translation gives CASSLNRGTSNTGELFF.

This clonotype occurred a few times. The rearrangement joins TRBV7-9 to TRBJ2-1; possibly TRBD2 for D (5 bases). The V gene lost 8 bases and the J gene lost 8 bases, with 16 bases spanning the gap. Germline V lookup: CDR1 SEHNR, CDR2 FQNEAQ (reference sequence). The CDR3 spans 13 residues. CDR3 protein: CASQIEGMYEQFF. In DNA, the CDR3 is TGTGCCAGCCAAATCGAGGGAATGTATGAGCAGTTCTTC.

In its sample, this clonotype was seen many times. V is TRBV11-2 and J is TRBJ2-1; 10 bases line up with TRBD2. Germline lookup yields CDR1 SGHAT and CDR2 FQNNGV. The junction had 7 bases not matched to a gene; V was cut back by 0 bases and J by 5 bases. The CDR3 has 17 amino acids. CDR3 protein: CASSLDSSGSVNNEQFF. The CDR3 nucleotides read TGTGCCAGCAGCTTAGACTCTAGCGGGAGCGTCAACAATGAGCAGTTCTTC.

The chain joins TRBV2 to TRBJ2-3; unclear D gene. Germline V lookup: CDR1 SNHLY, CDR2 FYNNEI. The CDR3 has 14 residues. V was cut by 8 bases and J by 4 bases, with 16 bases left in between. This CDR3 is CASSAGDTPDTQYF. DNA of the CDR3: TGTGCCAGCTCCGCCGGAGACACACCAGATACGCAGTATTTT.

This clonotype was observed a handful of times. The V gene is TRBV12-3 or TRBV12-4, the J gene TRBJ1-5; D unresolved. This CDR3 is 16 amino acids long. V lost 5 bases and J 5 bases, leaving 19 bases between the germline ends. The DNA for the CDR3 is TGTGCCAGCAGTCAAAGTCCGGGCCTGGAGGATCAGCCCCAGCATTTT. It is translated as CASSQSPGLEDQPQHF.

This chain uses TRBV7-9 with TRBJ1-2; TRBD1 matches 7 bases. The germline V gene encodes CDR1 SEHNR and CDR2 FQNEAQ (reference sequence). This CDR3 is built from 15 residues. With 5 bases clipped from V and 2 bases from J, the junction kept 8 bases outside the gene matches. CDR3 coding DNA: TGTGCCAGCAGCCATCCAAAGGACAGGAACTATGGCTACACCTTC. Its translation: CASSHPKDRNYGYTF.

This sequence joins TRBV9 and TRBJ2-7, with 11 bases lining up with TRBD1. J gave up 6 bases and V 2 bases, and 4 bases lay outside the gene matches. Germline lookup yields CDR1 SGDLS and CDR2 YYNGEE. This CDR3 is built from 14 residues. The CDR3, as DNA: TGTGCCAGCAGCGTTGCGGACAGGGGGCTCGAGCAGTACTTC. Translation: CASSVADRGLEQYF.

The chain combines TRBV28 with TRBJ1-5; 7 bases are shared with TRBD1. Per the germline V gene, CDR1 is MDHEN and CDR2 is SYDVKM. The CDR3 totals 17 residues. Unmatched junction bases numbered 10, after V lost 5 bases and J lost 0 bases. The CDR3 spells CASSRGAGGRSNQPQHF. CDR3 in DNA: TGTGCCAGCAGTCGAGGCGCAGGGGGACGTAGCAATCAGCCCCAGCATTTT.

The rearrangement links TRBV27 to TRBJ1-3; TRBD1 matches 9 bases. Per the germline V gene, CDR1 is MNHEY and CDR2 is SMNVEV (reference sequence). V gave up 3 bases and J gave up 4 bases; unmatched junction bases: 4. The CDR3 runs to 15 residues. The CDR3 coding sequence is TGTGCCAGCAGTTTGGACAGGGGTGGGGGAAACACCATATATTTT. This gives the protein CASSLDRGGGNTIYF.

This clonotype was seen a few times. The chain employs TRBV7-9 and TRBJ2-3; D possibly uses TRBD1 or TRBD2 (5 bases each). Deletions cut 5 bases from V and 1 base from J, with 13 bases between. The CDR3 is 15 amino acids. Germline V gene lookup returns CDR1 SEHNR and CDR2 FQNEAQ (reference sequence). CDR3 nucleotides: TGTGCCAGCAGCCTACGAGGGGACCGCACAGATACGCAGTATTTT. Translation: CASSLRGDRTDTQYF.

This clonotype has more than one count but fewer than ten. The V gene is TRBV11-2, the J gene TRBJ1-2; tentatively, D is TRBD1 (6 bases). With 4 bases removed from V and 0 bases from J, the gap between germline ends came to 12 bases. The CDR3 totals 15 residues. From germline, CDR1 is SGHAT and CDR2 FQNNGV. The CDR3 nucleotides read TGTGCCAGCAGCTCAGGGACATTCGCTAACTATGGCTACACCTTC. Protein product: CASSSGTFANYGYTF.

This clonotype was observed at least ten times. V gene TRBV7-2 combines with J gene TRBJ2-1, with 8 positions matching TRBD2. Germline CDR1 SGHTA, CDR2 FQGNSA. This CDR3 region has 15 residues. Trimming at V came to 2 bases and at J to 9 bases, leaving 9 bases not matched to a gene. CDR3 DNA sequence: TGTGCCAGCAGCTTACTAGCGGGTGATTGGACTGAGCAGTTCTTC. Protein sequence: CASSLLAGDWTEQFF. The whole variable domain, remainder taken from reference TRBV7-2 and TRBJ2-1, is GAGVSQSPSNKVTEKGKDVELRCDPISGHTALYWYRQSLGQGLEFLIYFQGNSAPDKSGLPSDRFSAERTGGSVSTLTIQRTQQEDSAVYLCASSLLAGDWTEQFFGPGTRLTVL.

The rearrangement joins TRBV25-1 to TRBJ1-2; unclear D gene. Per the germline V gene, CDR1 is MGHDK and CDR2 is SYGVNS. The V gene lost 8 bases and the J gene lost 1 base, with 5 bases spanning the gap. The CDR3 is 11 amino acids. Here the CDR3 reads CASGSNYGYTF. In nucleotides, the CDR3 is TGTGCCAGCGGCAGTAACTATGGCTACACCTTC.

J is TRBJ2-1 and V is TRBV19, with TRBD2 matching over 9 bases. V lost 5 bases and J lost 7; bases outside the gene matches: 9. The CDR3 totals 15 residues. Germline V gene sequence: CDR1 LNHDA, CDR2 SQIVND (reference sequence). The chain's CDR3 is CASSPRLAVGNEQFF. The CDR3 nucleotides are TGTGCCAGTAGTCCCCGACTAGCGGTTGGGAATGAGCAGTTCTTC.

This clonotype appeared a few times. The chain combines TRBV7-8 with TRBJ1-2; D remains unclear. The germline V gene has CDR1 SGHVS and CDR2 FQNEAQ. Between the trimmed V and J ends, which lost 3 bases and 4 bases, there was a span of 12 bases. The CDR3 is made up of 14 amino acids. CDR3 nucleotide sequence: TGTGCCAGCAGCTTTTCTTCCACAGCCTATGGCTACACCTTC. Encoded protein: CASSFSSTAYGYTF.

The chain's CDR3 is CASSPRTSLFIRGQYF. The CDR3 DNA reads as TGTGCCAGCAGTCCCCGGACTAGTTTGTTTATAAGGGGGCAGTACTTC. V usage is TRBV28 and J usage is TRBJ2-7; TRBD2 matches at 7 bases. CDR1 is MDHEN, CDR2 SYDVKM, per germline. The CDR3 has 16 amino acids. Trimming at V came to 5 bases and at J to 9 bases, leaving 19 bases not matched to a gene. Drawing the rest from reference TRBV28 and TRBJ2-7, the complete variable domain is DVKVTQSSRYLVKRTGEKVFLECVQDMDHENMFWYRQDPGLGLRLIYFSYDVKMKEKGDIPEGYSVSREKKERFSLILESASTNQTSMYLCASSPRTSLFIRGQYFGPGTRLTVT.

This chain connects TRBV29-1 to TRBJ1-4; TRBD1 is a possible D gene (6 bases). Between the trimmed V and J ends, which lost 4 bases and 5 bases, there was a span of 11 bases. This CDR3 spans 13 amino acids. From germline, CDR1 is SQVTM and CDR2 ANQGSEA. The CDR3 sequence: CSVGTAGNEKLFF. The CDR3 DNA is TGCAGCGTTGGGACAGCCGGGAATGAAAAACTGTTTTTT. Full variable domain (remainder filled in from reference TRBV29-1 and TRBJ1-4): SAVISQKPSRDICQRGTSLTIQCQVDSQVTMMFWYRQQPGQSLTLIATANQGSEATYESGFVIDKFPISRPNLTFSTLTVSNMSPEDSSIYLCSVGTAGNEKLFFGSGTQLSVL.

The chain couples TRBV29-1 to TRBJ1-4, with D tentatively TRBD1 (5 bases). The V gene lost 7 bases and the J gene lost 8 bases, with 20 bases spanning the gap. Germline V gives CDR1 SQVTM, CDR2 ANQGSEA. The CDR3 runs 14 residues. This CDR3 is CSALTVESEEKLFF. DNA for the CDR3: TGCAGCGCCCTGACAGTCGAGTCTGAAGAAAAACTGTTTTTT. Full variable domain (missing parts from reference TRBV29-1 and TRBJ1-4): SAVISQKPSRDICQRGTSLTIQCQVDSQVTMMFWYRQQPGQSLTLIATANQGSEATYESGFVIDKFPISRPNLTFSTLTVSNMSPEDSSIYLCSALTVESEEKLFFGSGTQLSVL.

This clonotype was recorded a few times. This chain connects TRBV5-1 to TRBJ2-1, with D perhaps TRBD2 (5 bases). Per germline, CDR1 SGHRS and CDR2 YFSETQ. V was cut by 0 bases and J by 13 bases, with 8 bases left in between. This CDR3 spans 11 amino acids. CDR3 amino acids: CASSLAEGQFF. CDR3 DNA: TGCGCCAGCAGCTTGGCCGAGGGTCAGTTCTTC.

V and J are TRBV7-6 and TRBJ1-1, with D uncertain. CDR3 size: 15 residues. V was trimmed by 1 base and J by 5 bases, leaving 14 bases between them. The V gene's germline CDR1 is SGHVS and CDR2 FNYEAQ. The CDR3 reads CASSLGSAGTTEAFF. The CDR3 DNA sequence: TGTGCCAGCAGCTTAGGCTCCGCAGGAACTACTGAAGCTTTCTTT.

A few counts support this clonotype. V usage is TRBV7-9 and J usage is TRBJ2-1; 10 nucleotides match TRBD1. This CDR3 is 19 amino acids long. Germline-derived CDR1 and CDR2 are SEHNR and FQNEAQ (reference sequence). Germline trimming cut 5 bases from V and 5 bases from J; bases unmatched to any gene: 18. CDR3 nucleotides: TGTGCCAGCAGCACAAGACAGGGGGCCCCGGCGGGAGCTAACAATGAGCAGTTCTTC. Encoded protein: CASSTRQGAPAGANNEQFF.

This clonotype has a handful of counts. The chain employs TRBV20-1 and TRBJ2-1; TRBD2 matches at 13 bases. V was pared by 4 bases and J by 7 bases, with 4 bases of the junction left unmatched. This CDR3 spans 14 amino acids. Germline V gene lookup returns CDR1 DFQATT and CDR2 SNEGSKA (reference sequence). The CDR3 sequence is CSATGLAGANEQFF. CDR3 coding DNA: TGCAGTGCTACTGGACTAGCGGGAGCGAATGAGCAGTTCTTC.